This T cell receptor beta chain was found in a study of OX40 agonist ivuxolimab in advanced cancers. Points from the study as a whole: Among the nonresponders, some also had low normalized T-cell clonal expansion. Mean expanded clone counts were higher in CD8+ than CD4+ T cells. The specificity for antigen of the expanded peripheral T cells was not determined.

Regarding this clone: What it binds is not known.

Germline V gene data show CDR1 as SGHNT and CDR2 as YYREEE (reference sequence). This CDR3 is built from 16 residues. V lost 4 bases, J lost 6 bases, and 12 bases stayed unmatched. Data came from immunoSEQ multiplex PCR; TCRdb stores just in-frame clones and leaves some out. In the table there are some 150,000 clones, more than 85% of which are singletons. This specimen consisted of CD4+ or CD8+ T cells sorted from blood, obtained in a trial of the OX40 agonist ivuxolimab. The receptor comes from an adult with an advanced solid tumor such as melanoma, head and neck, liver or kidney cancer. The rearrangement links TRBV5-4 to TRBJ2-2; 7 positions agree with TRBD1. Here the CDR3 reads CASSPNSRTGPGELFF. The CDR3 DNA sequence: TGTGCCAGCAGCCCGAACTCCAGGACAGGTCCCGGGGAGCTGTTTTTT.